The 28 T cell receptor beta chains listed next were all sequenced from one sample in a study of OX40 agonist ivuxolimab in advanced cancers. Produced via immunoSEQ multiplex PCR; TCRdb's table is partial and in-frame only. The data contain 40,000 to 45,000 clones, roughly 88% of them singletons. The sample in question was CD4+ or CD8+ T cells sorted from blood, obtained in a trial of the OX40 agonist ivuxolimab. The receptors shown here come from an adult with an advanced solid tumor such as melanoma, head and neck, liver or kidney cancer.

This chain uses TRBV5-1 with TRBJ2-7; possibly TRBD1 for D (5 bases). Germline V gives CDR1 SGHRS, CDR2 YFSETQ. The CDR3 loop spans 14 amino acids. The V and J ends lost 2 bases and 6 bases respectively, with 15 bases between them. The CDR3 region has the DNA TGCGCCAGCAGCTTCAGCCAGGGTGGTGGCGAGCAGTACTTC. Residues: CASSFSQGGGEQYF. The full variable domain, rest sourced from reference TRBV5-1 and TRBJ2-7, is KAGVTQTPRYLIKTRGQQVTLSCSPISGHRSVSWYQQTPGQGLQFLFEYFSETQRNKGNFPGRFSGRQFSNSRSEMNVSTLELGDSALYLCASSFSQGGGEQYFGPGTRLTVT.

The rearrangement uses TRBV5-5 and TRBJ2-7, with 7 bases that match TRBD2. The CDR3 loop spans 13 amino acids. Germline values: CDR1 SGHKS, CDR2 YYEKEE (reference sequence). The V and J ends lost 1 base and 3 bases, in that order; junction bases with no gene match: 1. CDR3 in amino acids: CASSLRGDYEQYF. CDR3 bases: TGTGCCAGCAGCTTGCGGGGGGACTACGAGCAGTACTTC.

V gene TRBV5-5 combines with J gene TRBJ2-5, with D perhaps matching TRBD1 (7 bases). The CDR3 is 15 residues long. V lost 5 bases, J lost 2 bases, and 16 bases lay in between. Germline V CDR1 and CDR2: SGHKS, YYEKEE (reference sequence). CDR3 nucleotides: TGTGCCAGCAGACTTCCGACAGGGAGGCAAGAGACCCAGTACTTC. Amino acids: CASRLPTGRQETQYF. Full variable domain (rest looked up from reference TRBV5-5 and TRBJ2-5): DAGVTQSPTHLIKTRGQQVTLRCSPISGHKSVSWYQQVLGQGPQFIFQYYEKEERGRGNFPDRFSARQFPNYSSELNVNALLLGDSALYLCASRLPTGRQETQYFGPGTRLLVL.

V usage is TRBV9 and J usage is TRBJ1-3; D call uncertain. Germline loops: CDR1 SGDLS, CDR2 YYNGEE. This CDR3 is 15 amino acids long. Trimming removed 0 bases from V and 0 bases from J, with 7 bases in between. The CDR3 sequence is CASSVDPLSGNTIYF. In nucleotides, the CDR3 is TGTGCCAGCAGCGTAGACCCCCTCTCTGGAAACACCATATATTTT.

V is TRBV6-5 and J is TRBJ2-7, with D possibly matching TRBD2 (6 bases). The germline V gene encodes CDR1 MNHEY and CDR2 SVGAGI. The CDR3 is made up of 15 amino acids. V gave up 0 bases and J gave up 3 bases, with 12 bases separating them. The CDR3 DNA reads TGTGCCAGCAGTTACTCTATAGGGAGGAACTACGAGCAGTACTTC. Translated, it gives CASSYSIGRNYEQYF.

The chain carries TRBV7-9 and TRBJ2-7; 10 bases map to TRBD2. V dropped 2 bases and J dropped 3; count of bases not matched to a gene: 4. The CDR3 totals 15 residues. Germline V gives CDR1 SEHNR, CDR2 FQNEAQ (reference sequence). The CDR3 protein is CASSLRIAGGYEQYF. CDR3 DNA: TGTGCCAGCAGCTTAAGGATAGCGGGGGGCTACGAGCAGTACTTC. Looking up the rest from reference TRBV7-9 and TRBJ2-7 gives the full variable domain: DTGVSQNPRHKITKRGQNVTFRCDPISEHNRLYWYRQTLGQGPEFLTYFQNEAQLEKSRLLSDRFSAERPKGSFSTLEIQRTEQGDSAMYLCASSLRIAGGYEQYFGPGTRLTVT.

The genes are TRBV29-1 and TRBJ2-3; unclear D gene. Trimming took off 8 bases at V and 4 bases at J, with 10 bases between the two ends. The CDR3 length is 11 residues. Germline loops: CDR1 SQVTM, CDR2 ANQGSEA. In DNA, the CDR3 is TGCAGCATCAGCCTGGCAGATACGCAGTATTTT. This gives the protein CSISLADTQYF.

The genes are TRBV2 and TRBJ2-5, with no clear D. Trimming cost V 6 bases and J 5 bases, with 13 bases left between them. The CDR3 has 13 residues. Per the germline V gene, CDR1 is SNHLY and CDR2 is FYNNEI. CDR3 in DNA: TGTGCCAGCAGAGTCGTGGCAATGGAGACCCAGTACTTC. Its protein is CASRVVAMETQYF.

This clone was found a few times. The J gene is TRBJ2-7, the V gene TRBV18; 11 positions match TRBD2. Germline CDR1 reads KGHSH; CDR2 reads LQKENI. The CDR3 is made up of 15 amino acids. J gave up 4 bases and V 5 bases, and 7 bases lay outside the gene matches. The chain's CDR3 is CASSSTSGSWYEQYF. For the CDR3, the DNA is TGTGCCAGCTCATCCACTAGCGGGAGCTGGTACGAGCAGTACTTC.

Comment on this clone: The junction differs from germline at one of its ends, possibly a read error. This rearrangement joins TRBV6-5 to TRBJ1-4; D gene ambiguous. There are 11 residues in the CDR3. Germline V gene data show CDR1 as MNHEY and CDR2 as SVGAGI. This CDR3 reads CASRLRERLFF. The DNA for the CDR3 is TGTGCCAGCAGACTTAGGGAAAGACTGTTTTTT.

The chain recombines TRBV29-1 with TRBJ2-4, with D possibly being TRBD1 (6 bases). Germline-derived CDR1 and CDR2 are SQVTM and ANQGSEA. Deletions cut 3 bases from V and 2 bases from J, with 11 bases between. The CDR3 runs to 14 residues. CDR3 sequence reads: CSVEGDTTKNIQYF. CDR3 DNA sequence: TGCAGCGTTGAGGGGGACACGACCAAAAACATTCAGTACTTC.

The rearrangement uses TRBV27 and TRBJ1-2; 7 bases are a match to TRBD1. J gave up 2 bases and V 6 bases, and 3 bases lay outside the gene matches. Germline V gives CDR1 MNHEY, CDR2 SMNVEV (reference sequence). CDR3 size: 13 residues. CDR3 amino acids: CASSFRGNYGYTF. CDR3 in DNA: TGTGCCAGCAGCTTCAGGGGGAACTATGGCTACACCTTC.

This chain links TRBV28 with TRBJ1-2, with D uncertain. CDR3 size: 12 residues. Trimming took 5 bases from V and 5 from J, leaving 9 bases between them. Germline V CDR1 and CDR2: MDHEN, SYDVKM. CDR3 region: CASSPGAYGYTF. The CDR3 region has the DNA TGTGCCAGCAGTCCGGGAGCGTATGGCTACACCTTC.

The rearrangement joins TRBV10-3 to TRBJ2-7, with D possibly matching TRBD2 (5 bases). This CDR3 contains 15 residues. The V end was cut by 2 bases, the J end by 1 base, with 12 bases between. Germline assignment: CDR1 ENHRY and CDR2 SYGVKD. The CDR3 sequence is CAISEEGVNSYEQYF. CDR3 DNA sequence: TGTGCCATCAGTGAGGAGGGCGTGAATTCCTACGAGCAGTACTTC.

This sequence joins TRBV14 and TRBJ1-1; D is uncertain. CDR1 SGHDN and CDR2 FVKESK come from the germline V gene. CDR3 size: 14 residues. The V and J ends lost 1 base and 5 bases respectively, with 11 bases between them. The CDR3 reads CASSQAKGETEAFF. In nucleotides, the CDR3 is TGTGCCAGCAGCCAAGCGAAGGGAGAGACTGAAGCTTTCTTT.

The rearrangement uses TRBV5-4 and TRBJ1-4, with D perhaps TRBD1 (5 bases). The CDR3 is 15 residues long. The V end was cut by 2 bases, the J end by 3 bases, with 11 bases between. Germline assignment: CDR1 SGHNT and CDR2 YYREEE (reference sequence). The CDR3 loop reads CASSLLQGSNEKLFF. CDR3 in DNA: TGTGCCAGCAGCTTACTCCAGGGTTCTAATGAAAAACTGTTTTTT.

This sequence joins TRBV14 and TRBJ2-5; 12 bases line up with TRBD1. The J segment lost 3 bases and the V segment lost 2 bases, leaving 7 bases of the junction unmatched. CDR1 is SGHDN and CDR2 is FVKESK in the germline V gene. CDR3 length: 17 residues. CDR3 DNA: TGTGCCAGCAGCCAAACCCGGGACAGGGGGCCCAAAGAGACCCAGTACTTC. Translated, it gives CASSQTRDRGPKETQYF.

The J gene is TRBJ2-7, the V gene TRBV7-9, with 8 bases identical to TRBD1. Per the germline V gene, CDR1 is SEHNR and CDR2 is FQNEAQ (reference sequence). Unmatched junction bases numbered 6, after V lost 2 bases and J lost 3 bases. The CDR3 is made up of 15 amino acids. The CDR3 reads CASSLWTGSDYEQYF. The CDR3 DNA reads TGTGCCAGCAGCTTATGGACAGGGAGTGACTACGAGCAGTACTTC.

This clone was found once. The chain employs TRBV18 and TRBJ1-1, with D possibly being TRBD1 (6 bases). V lost 0 bases, J lost 0 bases, and 14 bases lay in between. Germline CDR1 and CDR2: KGHSH and LQKENI. The CDR3 length is 17 residues. CDR3: CASSPPDRRTLNTEAFF. CDR3 nucleotide sequence: TGTGCCAGCTCACCACCGGACAGACGAACGTTGAACACTGAAGCTTTCTTT.

This chain uses TRBV7-9 with TRBJ1-2, with D unclear. The CDR3 runs 17 residues. Per germline, CDR1 SEHNR and CDR2 FQNEAQ (reference sequence). Trimming stripped 2 bases from V and 5 bases from J, with 21 bases between. As DNA, the CDR3 is TGTGCCAGCAGCTTATGGGGTGACCTAAGGGAGAGGTATGGCTACACCTTC. This encodes CASSLWGDLRERYGYTF.

The chain employs TRBV7-8 and TRBJ2-7, with 10 bases identical to TRBD1. The CDR3 totals 15 residues. Trimming cost V 5 bases and J 6 bases; bases outside gene matches: 10. Germline CDR1 is SGHVS and CDR2 is FQNEAQ. The CDR3 loop reads CASSRRDRGLGEQYF. The CDR3 region has the DNA TGTGCCAGCAGCCGCCGGGACAGGGGATTGGGCGAGCAGTACTTC.

This clone was seen only once. The V call is TRBV27, the J call TRBJ2-7; a possible D gene is TRBD2 (6 bases). Germline CDR1 is MNHEY and CDR2 is SMNVEV (reference sequence). This CDR3 region has 15 residues. V lost 5 bases to trimming and J lost 3 bases, with 17 bases between them. CDR3 residues: CASSPPGVSRYEQYF. For the CDR3, the DNA is TGTGCCAGCAGTCCACCGGGGGTTAGCCGCTACGAGCAGTACTTC.

The chain has TRBV6-5 and TRBJ2-1; tentatively, D is TRBD2 (6 bases). Germline values: CDR1 MNHEY, CDR2 SVGAGI. Trimming took off 7 bases at V and 0 bases at J, with 13 bases between the two ends. CDR3 length equals 15 residues. CDR3 region: CASNRETSSYNEQFF. The CDR3 DNA is TGTGCCAGCAATCGGGAGACAAGCTCCTACAATGAGCAGTTCTTC.

V usage is TRBV6-5 and J usage is TRBJ2-2, with D unclear. Germline V gene sequence: CDR1 MNHEY, CDR2 SVGAGI. The CDR3 runs to 13 residues. V lost 7 bases, J lost 7 bases, and 13 bases lay in between. The CDR3 protein is CASTLGGVGELFF. CDR3 nucleotide sequence: TGTGCCAGCACCCTTGGTGGGGTCGGGGAGCTGTTTTTT.

This clone was picked up a small number of times. V usage is TRBV10-3 and J usage is TRBJ1-1, with TRBD1 as a possible D gene (6 bases). Trimming stripped 6 bases from V and 1 base from J, with 9 bases between. The CDR3 covers 13 residues. Germline V CDR1 and CDR2: ENHRY, SYGVKD. Here the CDR3 DNA reads TGTGCCATCAGGACGACAGGGAACACTGAAGCTTTCTTT. This sequence encodes CAIRTTGNTEAFF.

This clone was picked up a small number of times. V gene TRBV14 combines with J gene TRBJ2-5; D possibly corresponds to TRBD2 (6 bases). There are 13 residues in the CDR3. Trimming pared 5 bases from V and 5 bases from J, leaving 12 bases between. Germline loops: CDR1 SGHDN, CDR2 FVKESK. This CDR3 is CASSNYRGETQYF. CDR3 bases: TGTGCCAGCAGCAATTACCGGGGGGAGACCCAGTACTTC.

The chain recombines TRBV25-1 with TRBJ1-4, with 12 bases that match TRBD1. The CDR3 runs to 15 residues. Trimming cost V 6 bases and J 8 bases; bases outside gene matches: 7. CDR1 is MGHDK, CDR2 SYGVNS, per germline. The CDR3 here is CASSLGGTGGEKLFF. Here the CDR3 DNA reads TGTGCCAGCAGCCTCGGAGGGACAGGGGGCGAAAAACTGTTTTTT.

This chain connects TRBV27 to TRBJ2-5, with 10 bases aligning to TRBD2. The assigned J gene may be wrong: the sequence end matches TRBJ2-7 better. Germline-derived CDR1 and CDR2 are MNHEY and SMNVEV (reference sequence). CDR3 size: 15 residues. CDR3 coding DNA: TGTGCCAGCAGCCGAGCTAGCGGGAGCTCCTACGAGCAGTACTTC. This codes for CASSRASGSSYEQYF.